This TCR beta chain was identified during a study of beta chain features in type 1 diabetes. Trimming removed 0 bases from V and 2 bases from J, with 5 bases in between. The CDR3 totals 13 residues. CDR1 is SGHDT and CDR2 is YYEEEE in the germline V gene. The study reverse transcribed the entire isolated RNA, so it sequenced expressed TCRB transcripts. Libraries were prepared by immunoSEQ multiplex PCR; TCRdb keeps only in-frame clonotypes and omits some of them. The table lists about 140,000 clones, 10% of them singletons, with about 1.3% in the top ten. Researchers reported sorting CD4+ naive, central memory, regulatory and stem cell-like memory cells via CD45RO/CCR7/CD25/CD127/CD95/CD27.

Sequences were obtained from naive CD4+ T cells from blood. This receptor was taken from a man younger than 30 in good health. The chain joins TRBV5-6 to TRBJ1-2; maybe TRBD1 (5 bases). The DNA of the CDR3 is TGTGCCAGCAGCTTGGGACAGAACTATGGCTACACCTTC. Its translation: CASSLGQNYGYTF.